Below, 30 T cell receptor beta chains from the same sample are listed, as sequenced in a study of blood T cells in healthy people across ages. With a J-beta primer mix and a sample-barcoded 5' primer, a second PCR ran 7 to 11 cycles. TCRdb reprocessed the 5' RACE reads via MiXCR and lists one record per CDR3 protein. This table holds about 1.4 million distinct CDR3 sequences, roughly 64% found once. Sequencing was done on a sample of blood. These receptors were collected from a man between 18 and 35 years old in good health.

CDR3 bases: TGTGCCAGCAGCCCCTCCGAGCGGGGGACCCAGTACTTC. Its translation: CASSPSERGTQYF. The rearrangement joins TRBV9 to TRBJ2-5; 7 positions match TRBD2. Losses at the gene ends were 4 bases for V and 7 bases for J; bases not matched to a gene: 7. CDR3 length: 13 residues. In germline, CDR1 is SGDLS, CDR2 YYNGEE.

This clonotype occurred once. The chain employs TRBV7-8 and TRBJ2-3; D perhaps matches TRBD2 (6 bases). Deletions cut 2 bases from V and 0 bases from J, with 12 bases between. There are 16 residues in the CDR3. Germline V gene data show CDR1 as SGHVS and CDR2 as FQNEAQ. The CDR3 here is CASSLFPSGSTDTQYF. In nucleotides, the CDR3 is TGTGCCAGCAGCTTATTTCCCAGCGGGAGCACAGATACGCAGTATTTT.

The chain carries TRBV28 and TRBJ2-3; 8 bases match TRBD2. Germline V gene lookup returns CDR1 MDHEN and CDR2 SYDVKM. V dropped 6 bases and J dropped 2; count of bases not matched to a gene: 4. The CDR3 runs to 14 residues. The CDR3 reads CASSRGGPTDTQYF. DNA for the CDR3: TGTGCCAGCAGCCGGGGGGGCCCCACAGATACGCAGTATTTT.

Concerning this clonotype itself: The junction departs from the called germline gene at one end, perhaps through a read error. The chain carries TRBV7-7 and TRBJ2-7, with D perhaps assigned TRBD1 or TRBD2 (5 bases each). This CDR3 region has 18 residues. Germline V gene sequence: CDR1 SSHAT, CDR2 FNYEAQ (reference sequence). DNA of the CDR3: TGTGCTAGCAGCTTAGAATATCTCGGCAGGGAGAGCTCCTACGAGCAGTACTTC. Translated, it gives CASSLEYLGRESSYEQYF.

V and J are TRBV7-2 and TRBJ2-4, with 10 bases fitting TRBD2. TRBJ2-7 explains the end of the DNA better; the J call may be wrong. Germline CDR1 and CDR2: SGHTA and FQGNSA. The CDR3 is 15 amino acids. CDR3 in DNA: TGTGCCAGCAGCCCCGTAGCGGGGGGCCTGGACGAGCAGTACTTC. This gives the protein CASSPVAGGLDEQYF.

This chain links TRBV10-3 with TRBJ2-7; D perhaps matches TRBD2 (6 bases). In germline, CDR1 is ENHRY, CDR2 SYGVKD. V was cut by 0 bases and J by 2 bases, with 14 bases left in between. The CDR3 contains 16 residues. CDR3 sequence reads: CAISESTRDWTYEQYF. CDR3 in DNA: TGTGCCATCAGTGAGTCGACCCGGGACTGGACCTACGAGCAGTACTTC.

The V gene is TRBV6-5, the J gene TRBJ2-1, with 7 nucleotides matching TRBD1. Trimming cost V 6 bases and J 1 base; bases outside gene matches: 9. CDR1 and CDR2 (germline): MNHEY, SVGAGI. CDR3 length: 16 amino acids. The CDR3: CASSTTGSRSYNEQFF. CDR3 DNA: TGTGCCAGCAGCACGACAGGGTCGAGGTCCTACAATGAGCAGTTCTTC.

This clonotype was counted between two and nine times. The chain has TRBV15 and TRBJ1-6, with D perhaps matching TRBD1 (5 bases). Looked up from germline, CDR1 is LNHNV and CDR2 is YYDKDF (reference sequence). Trimming took 1 base from V and 5 from J, leaving 9 bases between them. CDR3 length: 15 amino acids. CDR3 residues: CATSRAGTDNSPLHF. DNA for the CDR3: TGTGCCACCAGCAGAGCCGGGACGGATAATTCACCCCTCCACTTT.

V is TRBV10-3 and J is TRBJ2-1, with 12 bases aligning to TRBD2. The germline CDR1 and CDR2 sequences are ENHRY and SYGVKD. V shed 3 bases, J shed 8 bases, and the junction held 14 bases outside the gene matches. The CDR3 is 18 residues long. The CDR3 DNA reads as TGTGCCATCAGTGACCTCCTCTTGGCTAGCGGGAGGGACGATGAGCAGTTCTTC. Residues: CAISDLLLASGRDDEQFF.

The rearrangement uses TRBV5-1 and TRBJ2-2; 8 bases line up with TRBD1. The CDR3 contains 16 residues. Germline-derived CDR1 and CDR2 are SGHRS and YFSETQ. Trimming removed 3 bases from V and 7 bases from J; junction bases left unmatched: 11. The DNA of the CDR3 is TGCGCCAGCAGCTACTACACCAGGGGGCAAGGCGGGGAGCTGTTTTTT. It translates to CASSYYTRGQGGELFF.

This chain uses TRBV9 with TRBJ1-1; a possible D gene is TRBD1 (5 bases). The CDR3 has 14 residues. The V gene's germline CDR1 is SGDLS and CDR2 YYNGEE. V was cut by 0 bases and J by 3 bases, with 9 bases left in between. CDR3 amino acids: CASSVVGEDTEAFF. CDR3 nucleotide sequence: TGTGCCAGCAGCGTAGTAGGGGAGGACACTGAAGCTTTCTTT.

The chain links TRBV6-1 to TRBJ1-1; the D is unclear. The CDR3 length is 15 residues. Germline lookup yields CDR1 MNHNS and CDR2 SASEGT. Trimming stripped 2 bases from V and 3 bases from J, with 13 bases between. CDR3 amino acids: CASSEWASGDTEAFF. The CDR3 coding sequence is TGTGCCAGCAGTGAATGGGCCTCAGGCGACACTGAAGCTTTCTTT.

The rearrangement joins TRBV10-3 to TRBJ2-1; the D gene could be TRBD1 or TRBD2 (6 bases each). Looked up from germline, CDR1 is ENHRY and CDR2 is SYGVKD. V gave up 0 bases and J gave up 7 bases, with 16 bases separating them. This CDR3 spans 16 amino acids. CDR3 in DNA: TGTGCCATCAGTGAGTCGAAGGGGGGCCGGGGGAATGAGCAGTTCTTC. This sequence encodes CAISESKGGRGNEQFF.

There are a few counts of this clonotype. The V gene is TRBV10-3, the J gene TRBJ2-4, with 7 bases aligning to TRBD1. The J call may be in error: the DNA end matches TRBJ2-7 better. CDR3 length equals 16 residues. Germline CDR1 ENHRY, CDR2 SYGVKD. For the CDR3, the DNA is TGTGCCATGGAAGGATTGGACAGGCGAGGCCTGTACGAGCAGTACTTC. Translation gives CAMEGLDRRGLYEQYF.

The chain links TRBV5-1 to TRBJ2-3; D gene ambiguous. V was pared by 3 bases and J by 0 bases, with 11 bases between. Germline CDR1 reads SGHRS; CDR2 reads YFSETQ. The CDR3 length is 15 residues. The CDR3 loop is CASSSMTTSTDTQYF. CDR3 nucleotide sequence: TGCGCCAGCAGCTCGATGACAACTAGCACAGATACGCAGTATTTT.

The chain links TRBV6-2 or TRBV6-3 to TRBJ1-4; 9 bases match TRBD1. This CDR3 has 19 residues. The germline gives CDR1 MNHEY, CDR2 SVGEGT. With V trimmed by 4 bases and J by 5 bases, 17 bases remained unmatched. In nucleotides, the CDR3 is TGTGCCAGCAGTTCACAGACCGGGACAGGGATCCAAGCGAATGAAAAACTGTTTTTT. Protein sequence: CASSSQTGTGIQANEKLFF.

The V and J genes are TRBV13 and TRBJ1-1; D is ambiguous. CDR1 and CDR2 (germline): PRHDT, FYEKMQ (reference sequence). The CDR3 is 12 residues long. The germline V and J ends were trimmed by 4 bases and 11 bases, with 14 bases remaining between them. CDR3 region: CASSSRAFGAFF. In DNA, the CDR3 is TGTGCCAGCAGCTCCCGGGCGTTCGGGGCTTTCTTT.

This chain uses TRBV7-2 with TRBJ2-5, with 7 bases fitting TRBD2. Germline CDR1 SGHTA, CDR2 FQGNSA. Trimming took 8 bases from V and 2 from J; bases not matched to a gene: 8. This CDR3 has 14 residues. Written as DNA, the CDR3 is TGTGCCAGCGGAGGGCCTAGCGGACAAGAGACCCAGTACTTC. Translation: CASGGPSGQETQYF.

This clonotype turned up a few times. V usage is TRBV29-1 and J usage is TRBJ1-1; D possibly corresponds to TRBD1 (5 bases). Trimming stripped 4 bases from V and 10 bases from J, with 13 bases between. CDR3 length equals 11 residues. Per the germline V gene, CDR1 is SQVTM and CDR2 is ANQGSEA. The DNA of the CDR3 is TGCAGCGTTGCCGTCGGGGGGGTAGCTTTCTTT. Protein sequence: CSVAVGGVAFF.

The chain is built from TRBV27 and TRBJ1-1; D not certain. The CDR3 loop spans 13 amino acids. V lost 0 bases and J 4 bases, leaving 6 bases between the germline ends. CDR1 and CDR2 from the germline V gene are MNHEY and SMNVEV (reference sequence). The DNA for the CDR3 is TGTGCCAGCAGTTTATCGTTGGCCACTGAAGCTTTCTTT. Amino acids: CASSLSLATEAFF.

This chain joins TRBV10-3 and TRBJ2-7, with 8 positions matching TRBD1. CDR1 is ENHRY and CDR2 is SYGVKD in the germline V gene. This CDR3 is built from 14 residues. After removal of 5 bases from V and 2 bases from J, the junction contained 5 bases not matched to a gene. The CDR3 region has the DNA TGTGCCATCAGTCCCGGGACAGGAACCTACGAGCAGTACTTC. It codes for CAISPGTGTYEQYF.

This clonotype was seen a handful of times. The chain recombines TRBV5-1 with TRBJ2-7; the D gene is possibly TRBD1 (6 bases). The CDR3 has 14 amino acids. Looked up from germline, CDR1 is SGHRS and CDR2 is YFSETQ. V lost 1 base and J 5 bases, leaving 13 bases between the germline ends. CDR3 loop: CASSLRGGKHEQYF. Here the CDR3 DNA reads TGCGCCAGCAGCTTGAGAGGGGGAAAGCACGAGCAGTACTTC.

V usage is TRBV20-1 and J usage is TRBJ2-7, with 7 bases matching TRBD2. This CDR3 region has 13 residues. Germline CDR1 reads DFQATT; CDR2 reads SNEGSKA (reference sequence). V lost 2 bases to trimming and J lost 3 bases; unmatched junction nucleotides: 4. CDR3 sequence (DNA): TGCAGTGCTAGACTAGCGGAAAACTACGAGCAGTACTTC. Translating it yields CSARLAENYEQYF.

This chain joins TRBV11-2 and TRBJ2-4; D call uncertain. This CDR3 comprises 16 residues. Trimming stripped 5 bases from V and 0 bases from J, with 14 bases between. Germline V gene sequence: CDR1 SGHAT, CDR2 FQNNGV. The CDR3: CASSPRMAIAKNIQYF. As DNA, the CDR3 is TGTGCCAGCAGCCCCCGGATGGCGATAGCCAAAAACATTCAGTACTTC.

The genes are TRBV9 and TRBJ2-4, with TRBD2 matching 7 bases. The V and J ends lost 4 bases and 0 bases, in that order; junction bases with no gene match: 19. The CDR3 length is 20 residues. The germline V gene encodes CDR1 SGDLS and CDR2 YYNGEE. The CDR3 bases are TGTGCCAGCAGCCCACGCGGGGCTGGCGGGAGTTTGGAAGCCAAAAACATTCAGTACTTC. Translating it yields CASSPRGAGGSLEAKNIQYF.

The V gene is TRBV5-1, the J gene TRBJ2-1, with 8 bases matching TRBD2. The CDR3 loop spans 17 amino acids. Germline assignment: CDR1 SGHRS and CDR2 YFSETQ. Trimming removed 0 bases from V and 2 bases from J; junction bases left unmatched: 7. Here the CDR3 reads CASSLEMAREAYNEQFF. The CDR3 coding sequence is TGCGCCAGCAGCTTGGAAATGGCGCGGGAGGCCTACAATGAGCAGTTCTTC.

The rearrangement uses TRBV24-1 and TRBJ1-6; 7 positions agree with TRBD1. J lost 7 bases, V lost 7 bases, and 6 bases had no gene match. This CDR3 spans 14 amino acids. Looked up from germline, CDR1 is KGHDR and CDR2 is SFDVKD. As DNA, the CDR3 is TGTGCCACCAGCAGAGCAGGGGGAAATTCACCCCTCCACTTT. Amino acid sequence: CATSRAGGNSPLHF.

This clonotype occurred a few times. The chain combines TRBV4-1 with TRBJ1-2; 8 positions match TRBD1. Germline CDR1 reads MGHRA; CDR2 reads YSYEKL. V dropped 1 base and J dropped 2; count of bases not matched to a gene: 3. CDR3 length: 15 amino acids. The CDR3 here is CASSQAGQGNYGYTF. The CDR3 DNA reads as TGCGCCAGCAGCCAAGCTGGACAGGGAAACTATGGCTACACCTTC.

The CDR3 DNA reads TGTGCCAGCAGTTTAACTAGGGGTAGTCAGCCCCAGCATTTT. It codes for CASSLTRGSQPQHF. The chain joins TRBV6-2 or TRBV6-3 to TRBJ1-5, with D perhaps TRBD1 (5 bases). V was shortened by 4 bases and J by 6 bases, with 13 bases between the two germline ends. The germline gives CDR1 MNHEY, CDR2 SVGEGT. This CDR3 contains 14 residues.

The V gene is TRBV6-5, the J gene TRBJ1-2; 9 positions match TRBD1. V lost 2 bases and J lost 8; bases outside the gene matches: 9. The CDR3 is 15 amino acids. The V gene's germline CDR1 is MNHEY and CDR2 SVGAGI. The CDR3 DNA follows: TGTGCCAGCAGTTACGCCAGGGAGACAGGGGGAGGCTACACCTTC. Its protein is CASSYARETGGGYTF.